The 12 T cell receptor beta chains below all came from one sample that was sequenced in a study of identical twins. Using its own MiXCR run on the 5' RACE reads, TCRdb lists one record per CDR3 protein. Among 140,000 to 150,000 distinct CDR3 sequences listed, roughly 3.3% were seen once. Input material: memory T cells sorted from blood. All receptors derive from a man younger than 35 in good health.

The chain carries TRBV5-1 and TRBJ1-5; no definite D call. Deletions cut 3 bases from V and 3 bases from J, with 7 bases between. From germline, CDR1 is SGHRS and CDR2 YFSETQ. The CDR3 length is 13 residues. For the CDR3, the DNA is TGCGCCAGCAGCTCAACATTCAATCAGCCCCAGCATTTT. It specifies CASSSTFNQPQHF.

V and J are TRBV30 and TRBJ1-6, with D possibly TRBD1 on 5 matching bases. The CDR3 has 15 residues. The V end was cut by 0 bases, the J end by 7 bases, with 13 bases between. Germline loops: CDR1 GTSNPN, CDR2 SVGIG (reference sequence). The CDR3 loop is CAWSVRGALNSPLHF. Written as DNA, the CDR3 is TGTGCCTGGAGTGTACGAGGGGCGCTGAATTCACCCCTCCACTTT.

Ten or more counts support this clonotype. The chain recombines TRBV5-5 with TRBJ2-1; D gene unclear. Trimming pared 1 base from V and 9 bases from J, leaving 11 bases between. The germline V gene has CDR1 SGHKS and CDR2 YYEKEE (reference sequence). The CDR3 is 13 amino acids. CDR3 sequence reads: CASSLKSGLEQFF. As DNA, the CDR3 is TGTGCCAGCAGCTTGAAGTCGGGCCTTGAGCAGTTCTTC.

This clonotype has at least ten counts. The V call is TRBV6-1, the J call TRBJ2-3; no reliable D call. With 1 base removed from V and 1 base from J, the gap between germline ends came to 9 bases. The length of the CDR3 is 15 residues. Germline CDR1 MNHNS, CDR2 SASEGT. The CDR3 protein is CASSEVQPRTDTQYF. The DNA of the CDR3 is TGTGCCAGCAGTGAAGTCCAACCCCGCACAGATACGCAGTATTTT.

V gene TRBV3-1 combines with J gene TRBJ2-3, with D hard to call. V gave up 1 base and J gave up 5 bases, with 4 bases separating them. The CDR3 length is 12 residues. The germline CDR1 and CDR2 sequences are LGHDT and YNNKEL (reference sequence). The CDR3 bases are TGTGCCAGCAGCCAAGTTAAAGATACGCAGTATTTT. Translated: CASSQVKDTQYF.

This clonotype was detected ten times or more. The V and J genes are TRBV28 and TRBJ2-1; 8 bases are a match to TRBD2. The V segment lost 7 bases and the J segment 4 bases; nucleotides outside the gene matches: 12. The CDR3 has 16 residues. Germline values: CDR1 MDHEN, CDR2 SYDVKM. CDR3 in amino acids: CASTRISGSRYNEQFF. The CDR3 DNA follows: TGTGCCAGCACCCGAATAAGCGGGAGCAGGTACAATGAGCAGTTCTTC.

This clonotype showed up many times. V usage is TRBV12-3 or TRBV12-4 and J usage is TRBJ1-1; D ambiguous. The germline V and J ends were trimmed by 0 bases and 4 bases, with 6 bases remaining between them. This CDR3 contains 13 residues. CDR3 protein: CASSLAVGTEAFF. CDR3 nucleotide sequence: TGTGCCAGCAGTTTAGCGGTAGGCACTGAAGCTTTCTTT.

At least ten counts were recorded for this clonotype. This chain joins TRBV29-1 and TRBJ1-2; D perhaps matches TRBD1 (6 bases). V dropped 3 bases and J dropped 8 bases, with 13 bases sitting between them. Germline loops: CDR1 SQVTM, CDR2 ANQGSEA. This CDR3 spans 12 amino acids. CDR3 sequence (DNA): TGCAGCGTTGATAAGGGGGGGGGCGGCTACACCTTC. This encodes CSVDKGGGGYTF. Full variable domain (rest looked up from reference TRBV29-1 and TRBJ1-2): SAVISQKPSRDICQRGTSLTIQCQVDSQVTMMFWYRQQPGQSLTLIATANQGSEATYESGFVIDKFPISRPNLTFSTLTVSNMSPEDSSIYLCSVDKGGGGYTFGSGTRLTVV.

This clonotype has a count of ten or more. The CDR3 loop reads CASSRRQGGEEQYF. The CDR3 bases are TGTGCCAGCAGCCGTAGACAGGGAGGAGAGGAGCAGTACTTC. The rearrangement uses TRBV4-2 and TRBJ2-7, with D maybe TRBD1 (7 bases). The CDR3 spans 14 residues. V was shortened by 4 bases and J by 7 bases, with 17 bases between the two germline ends. Germline V gene lookup returns CDR1 LGHNA and CDR2 YNFKEQ.

This clonotype was observed many times. The genes are TRBV11-2 and TRBJ2-1, with 9 bases identical to TRBD2. The CDR3 extends over 18 amino acids. The V gene end was trimmed by 1 base and the J gene end by 0 bases; junction bases not matched to a gene: 7. Germline V gene lookup returns CDR1 SGHAT and CDR2 FQNNGV. For the CDR3, the DNA is TGTGCCAGCAGCTTAGTAGCGGGAGTGGGGAGCTCCTACAATGAGCAGTTCTTC. This codes for CASSLVAGVGSSYNEQFF.

The chain employs TRBV5-1 and TRBJ2-5; 9 positions match TRBD1. The germline V gene has CDR1 SGHRS and CDR2 YFSETQ. V was clipped by 4 bases and J by 5 bases; unmatched bases: 6. CDR3 length: 14 amino acids. CDR3 DNA: TGCGCCAGCAGCCCCCACAGGGGGCGGGAGACCCAGTACTTC. Translating gives CASSPHRGRETQYF.

This clonotype was seen only a few times. The J gene is TRBJ2-2, the V gene TRBV7-3, with 14 bases matching TRBD2. There are 22 residues in the CDR3. The V gene end was trimmed by 1 base and the J gene end by 0 bases; junction bases not matched to a gene: 13. Germline CDR1 SGHTA, CDR2 FQGTGA. The CDR3, as DNA: TGTGCCAGCAGCTTAAGGCCCGCGTCGGGACTAGCGGGGGATACGAACACCGGGGAGCTGTTTTTT. Translation: CASSLRPASGLAGDTNTGELFF.